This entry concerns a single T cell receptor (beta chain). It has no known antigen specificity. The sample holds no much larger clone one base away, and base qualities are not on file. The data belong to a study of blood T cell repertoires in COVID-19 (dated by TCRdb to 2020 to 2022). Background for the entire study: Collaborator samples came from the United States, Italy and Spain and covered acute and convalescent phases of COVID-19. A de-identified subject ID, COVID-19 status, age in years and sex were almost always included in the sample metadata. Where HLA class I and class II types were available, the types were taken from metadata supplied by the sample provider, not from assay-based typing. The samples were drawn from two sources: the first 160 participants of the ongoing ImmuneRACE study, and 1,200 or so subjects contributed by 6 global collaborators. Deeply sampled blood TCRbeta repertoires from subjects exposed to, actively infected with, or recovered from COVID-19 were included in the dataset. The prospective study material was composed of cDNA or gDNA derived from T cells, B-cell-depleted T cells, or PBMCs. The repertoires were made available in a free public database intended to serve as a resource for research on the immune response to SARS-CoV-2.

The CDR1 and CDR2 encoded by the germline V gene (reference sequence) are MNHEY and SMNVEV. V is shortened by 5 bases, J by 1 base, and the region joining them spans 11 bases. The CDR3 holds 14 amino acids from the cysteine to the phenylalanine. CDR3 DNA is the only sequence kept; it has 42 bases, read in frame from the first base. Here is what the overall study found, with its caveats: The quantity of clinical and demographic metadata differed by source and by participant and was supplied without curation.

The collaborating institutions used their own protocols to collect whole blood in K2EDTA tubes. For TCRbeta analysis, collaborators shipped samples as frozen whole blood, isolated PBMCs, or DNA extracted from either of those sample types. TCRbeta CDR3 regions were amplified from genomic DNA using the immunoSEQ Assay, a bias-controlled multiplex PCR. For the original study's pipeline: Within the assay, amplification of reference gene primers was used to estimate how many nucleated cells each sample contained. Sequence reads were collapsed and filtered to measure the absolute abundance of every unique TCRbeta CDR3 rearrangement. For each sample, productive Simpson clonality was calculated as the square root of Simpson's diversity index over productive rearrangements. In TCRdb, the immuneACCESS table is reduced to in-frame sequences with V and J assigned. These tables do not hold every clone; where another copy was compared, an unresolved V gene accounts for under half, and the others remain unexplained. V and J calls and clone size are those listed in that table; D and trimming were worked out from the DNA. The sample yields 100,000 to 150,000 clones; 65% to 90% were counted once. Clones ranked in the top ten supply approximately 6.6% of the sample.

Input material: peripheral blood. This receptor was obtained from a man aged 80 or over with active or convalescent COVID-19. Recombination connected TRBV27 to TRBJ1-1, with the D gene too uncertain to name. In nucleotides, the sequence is TGTGCCAGCAGTCCCACAGTGCCGAACACTGAAGCTTTCTTT. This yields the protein CASSPTVPNTEAFF.